This T cell receptor (beta chain) was sequenced during a study of blood T cells in healthy people across ages. This CDR3 has 17 amino acids. V lost 5 bases, J lost 0 bases, and 17 bases lay in between. Germline lookup yields CDR1 SNHLY and CDR2 FYNNEI. Primed by a sample-barcoded 5' primer and a J-beta primer mix, a second PCR proceeded for about 6 to 11 cycles. Using its own MiXCR run on the 5' RACE reads, TCRdb lists one record per CDR3 protein. This sample has over a million distinct CDR3 sequences, with roughly 40% found just once. The sequenced sample was blood. The chain recombines TRBV2 with TRBJ2-4; TRBD1 might be the D (5 bases). The receptor was isolated from a woman younger than 35 in good health. The chain's CDR3 is CASSFDSSLIAKNIQYF. The CDR3 region has the DNA TGTGCCAGCAGTTTCGACAGCTCACTTATAGCCAAAAACATTCAGTACTTC.